Below, one TCR beta chain is given with its context. Germline V gives CDR1 SGDLS, CDR2 YYNGEE. The CDR3 sequence is 17 residues long. Losses at the gene ends were 1 base for V and 0 bases for J; bases not matched to a gene: 6. The source of the sample is a study of blood T cell repertoires in COVID-19. Study context: Sites in the United States, Italy and Spain provided acute and convalescent COVID-19 samples.

Per the study methods: Counts of nucleated cells, estimated from reference gene primer amplification, were obtained. This table comes from immunoSEQ multiplex PCR, and its TCRdb copy is limited to in-frame clones, with some not included. Clone size and V and J calls were adopted from that table, with D and trimming inferred from the DNA. The data show 45,000 to 55,000 clones, around 84% seen once. The sequenced sample consisted of peripheral blood. This chain links TRBV9 with TRBJ1-3; 8 bases agree with TRBD1. The sequence was obtained from a man between 65 and 79 years old with active COVID-19. CDR3 in amino acids: CASSVFGTGYSGNTIYF. CDR3 bases: TGTGCCAGCAGCGTATTTGGGACAGGCTACTCTGGAAACACCATATATTTT.